This T cell receptor (beta chain) was documented in a study of blood T cell repertoires in COVID-19 (dated by TCRdb to the early 2020s). Background for the entire study: The collaborator samples originated in the United States, Italy and Spain and spanned the acute and convalescent phases of COVID-19. The samples were drawn from the first 160 participants of the ongoing ImmuneRACE study and from over 950 subjects provided by 6 global collaborators. The prospective study material was composed of cDNA or gDNA derived from T cells, B-cell-depleted T cells, or PBMCs. The repertoires were made available in a free public database intended to serve as a resource for research on the immune response to SARS-CoV-2. Where HLA class I and class II types were available, the types were taken from metadata supplied by the sample provider, not from assay-based typing. Subjects who had been exposed to COVID-19, were actively infected with it, or had recovered from it provided the deeply sampled blood TCRbeta repertoires that made up the dataset. A de-identified subject ID, COVID-19 status, age in years and sex were almost always included in the sample metadata.

Study-wide conclusions, independent of this receptor: How much clinical and demographic metadata was included differed by source and by participant, and the metadata was provided uncurated.

At one collaborating source in Seattle, patients were enrolled during active infection and were followed longitudinally through the course of disease. Collaborating institutions collected whole blood in K2EDTA tubes following their own protocols. For TCRbeta analysis, collaborators shipped samples in one of three forms: frozen whole blood, isolated PBMCs, or DNA extracted from either of those sample types. TCRbeta CDR3 regions were amplified from genomic DNA by means of the immunoSEQ Assay, a bias-controlled multiplex PCR. The study's own analysis went as follows. The number of nucleated cells in each sample was estimated by amplification of reference gene primers within the assay. Sequence reads were collapsed and filtered to measure the absolute abundance of every unique TCRbeta CDR3 rearrangement. For each sample, productive Simpson clonality was calculated as the square root of Simpson's diversity index across productive rearrangements. TCRdb provides this immuneACCESS table in a form limited to in-frame rearrangements. Some clones are lacking; in checked studies, under half of them reflect an unresolved V gene, and why the rest are absent is not known. The V and J calls and the clone size are those of that table, but D and trimming were determined from the DNA. The sample table holds tens of thousands of clones, of which 75% to 90% were seen once. About 10% of the sample lies in the top ten.

V loses 3 bases, J loses 3 bases, and the germline ends lie 8 bases apart. Reading the germline V gene (reference sequence) gives CDR1 GTSNPN and CDR2 SVGIG. The cysteine opens and the phenylalanine closes a CDR3 of 13 amino acids. The CDR3 DNA has 39 bases and is translated from base 1. A note on this clone: The antigen it recognizes is unknown. Base quality data are lacking; no much larger clone is found one base away.

The chain is assembled from TRBV30 and TRBJ2-2; the D gene is unclear. The specimen was peripheral blood. The receptor was isolated from a man in his thirties or forties with COVID-19, enrolled during active disease. This receptor carries the CDR3 CAWRSDYTGELFF. The base sequence is TGTGCCTGGAGAAGCGATTACACCGGGGAGCTGTTTTTT.